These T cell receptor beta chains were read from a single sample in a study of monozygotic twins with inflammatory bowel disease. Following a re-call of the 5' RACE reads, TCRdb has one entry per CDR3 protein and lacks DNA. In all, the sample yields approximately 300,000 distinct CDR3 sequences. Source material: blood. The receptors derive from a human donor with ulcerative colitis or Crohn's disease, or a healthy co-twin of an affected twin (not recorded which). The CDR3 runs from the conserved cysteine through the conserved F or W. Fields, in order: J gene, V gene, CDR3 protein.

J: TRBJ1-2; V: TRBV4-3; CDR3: CASSLGQNLGGYTF
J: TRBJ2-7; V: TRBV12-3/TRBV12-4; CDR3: CASSRDRGEFKQYF
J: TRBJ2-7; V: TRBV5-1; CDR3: CASSSLDAAYEQYF
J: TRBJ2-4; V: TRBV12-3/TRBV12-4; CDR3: CASSSTLVIQYF
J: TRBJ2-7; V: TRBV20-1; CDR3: CSATRAGGGAEQYF
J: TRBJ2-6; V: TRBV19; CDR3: CASSIGTGLAGANVLTF
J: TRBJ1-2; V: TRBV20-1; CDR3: CSATTGVNYGYTF
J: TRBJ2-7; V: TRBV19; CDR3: CASSITGTSYEQYF
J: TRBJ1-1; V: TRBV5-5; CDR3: CASSPRTSRDTEAFF
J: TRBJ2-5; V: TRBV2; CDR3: CARGQGVQETQYF
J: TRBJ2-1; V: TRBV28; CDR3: CASSKGLAGLNEQFF
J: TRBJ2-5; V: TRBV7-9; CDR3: CASSLGLAGQETQYF
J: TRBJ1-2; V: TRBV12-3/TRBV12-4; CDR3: CASSPRTPGGYTF
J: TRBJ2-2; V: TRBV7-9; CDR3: CASSPSNTGELFF
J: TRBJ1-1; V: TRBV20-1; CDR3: CSAKNSHEAFF
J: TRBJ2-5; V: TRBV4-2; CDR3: CASSQAGTSGQETQYF
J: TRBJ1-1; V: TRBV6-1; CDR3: CASSEFLQTEAFF
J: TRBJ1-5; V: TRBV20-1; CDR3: CSAPTRANQPQHF
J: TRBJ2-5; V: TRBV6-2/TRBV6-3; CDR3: CASKSESLYETQYF
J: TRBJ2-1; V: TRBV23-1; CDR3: CASSQLVGVQFF
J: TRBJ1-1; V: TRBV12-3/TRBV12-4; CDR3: CASSPRTSIAFF
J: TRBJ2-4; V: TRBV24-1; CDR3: CATSDTTEAKNIQYF
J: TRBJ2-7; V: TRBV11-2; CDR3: CASTFGAYEQYF
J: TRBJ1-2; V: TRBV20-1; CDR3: CSARVRQQYNYGYTF
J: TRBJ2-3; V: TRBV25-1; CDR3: CASSVSQDTQYF
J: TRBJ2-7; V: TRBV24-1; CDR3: CATSDLTPAGVNEQYF
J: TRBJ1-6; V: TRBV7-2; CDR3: CASSMGAGQVPSPLHF
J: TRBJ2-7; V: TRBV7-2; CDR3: CASSLVGVVAGTEQYF
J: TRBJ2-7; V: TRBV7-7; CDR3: CASSLGGKTHEQYF
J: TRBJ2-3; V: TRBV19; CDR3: CASSIALSTDTQYF
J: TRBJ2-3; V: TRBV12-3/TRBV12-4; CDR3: CASKIGGASPDTQYF
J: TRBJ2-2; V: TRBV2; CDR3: CASSEALLGLAGNTGELFF
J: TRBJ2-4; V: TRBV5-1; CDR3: CASSRLGGETLAKNIQYF
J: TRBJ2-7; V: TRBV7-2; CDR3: CASSFERGEQYF
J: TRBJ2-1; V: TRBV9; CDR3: CASSVGPAGGGEQFF
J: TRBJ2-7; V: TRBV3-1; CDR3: CASSQDLNVREQYF
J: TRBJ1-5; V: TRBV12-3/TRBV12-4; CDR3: CASRSGGTGNQPQHF
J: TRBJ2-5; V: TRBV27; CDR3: CASSSWNLRGETQYF
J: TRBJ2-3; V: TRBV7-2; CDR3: CASSPLAGAFGDTQYF
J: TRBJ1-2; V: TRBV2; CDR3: CASTGGTNYGYTF